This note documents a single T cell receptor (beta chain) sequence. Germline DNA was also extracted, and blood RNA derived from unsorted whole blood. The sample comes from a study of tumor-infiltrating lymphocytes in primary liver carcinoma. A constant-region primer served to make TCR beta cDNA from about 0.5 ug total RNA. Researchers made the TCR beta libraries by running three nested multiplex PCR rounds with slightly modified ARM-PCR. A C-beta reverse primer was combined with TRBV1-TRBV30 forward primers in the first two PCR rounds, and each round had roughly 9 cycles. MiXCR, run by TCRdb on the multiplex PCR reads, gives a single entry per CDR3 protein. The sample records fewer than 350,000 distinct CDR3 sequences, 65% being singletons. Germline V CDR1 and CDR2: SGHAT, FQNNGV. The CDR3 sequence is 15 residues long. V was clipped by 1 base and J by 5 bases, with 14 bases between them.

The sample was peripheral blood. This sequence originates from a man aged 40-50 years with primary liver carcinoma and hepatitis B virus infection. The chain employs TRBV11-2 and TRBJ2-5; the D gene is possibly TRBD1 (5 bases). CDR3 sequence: CASSLAQGRLETQYF. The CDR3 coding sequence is TGTGCCAGCAGCTTAGCCCAGGGAAGGTTGGAGACCCAGTACTTC.